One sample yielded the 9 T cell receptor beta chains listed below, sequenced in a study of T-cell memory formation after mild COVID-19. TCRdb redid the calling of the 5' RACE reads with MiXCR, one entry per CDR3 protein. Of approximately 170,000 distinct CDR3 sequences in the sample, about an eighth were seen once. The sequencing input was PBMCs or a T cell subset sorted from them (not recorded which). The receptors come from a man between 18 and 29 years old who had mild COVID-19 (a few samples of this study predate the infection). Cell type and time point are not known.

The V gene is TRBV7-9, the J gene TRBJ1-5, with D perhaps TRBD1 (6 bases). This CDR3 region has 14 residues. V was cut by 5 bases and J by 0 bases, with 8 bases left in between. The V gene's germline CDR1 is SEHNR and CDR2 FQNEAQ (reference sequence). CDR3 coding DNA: TGTGCCAGCAGCCTGGACAGTAGCAATCAGCCCCAGCATTTT. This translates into CASSLDSSNQPQHF.

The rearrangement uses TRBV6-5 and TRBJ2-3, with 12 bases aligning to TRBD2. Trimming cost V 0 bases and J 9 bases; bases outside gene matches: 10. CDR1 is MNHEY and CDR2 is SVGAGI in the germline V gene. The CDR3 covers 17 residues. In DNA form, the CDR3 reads TGTGCCAGCAGTTACTCGTCATCTAGCGGGGGGGCTGGCACGCAGTATTTT. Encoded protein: CASSYSSSSGGAGTQYF.

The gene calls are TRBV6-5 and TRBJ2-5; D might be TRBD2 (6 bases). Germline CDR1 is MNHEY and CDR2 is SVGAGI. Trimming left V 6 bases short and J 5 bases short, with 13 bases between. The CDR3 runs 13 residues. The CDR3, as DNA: TGTGCCAGCAGGATCCCAGGAGGGGAGACCCAGTACTTC. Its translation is CASRIPGGETQYF.

The CDR3 region is CATSELRTEGEQFF. The DNA of the CDR3 is TGTGCCACCAGTGAACTCCGGACAGAGGGTGAGCAGTTCTTC. V is TRBV24-1 and J is TRBJ2-1; tentatively, D is TRBD1 (6 bases). CDR3 size: 14 residues. From germline, CDR1 is KGHDR and CDR2 SFDVKD. V shed 4 bases and J shed 9 bases, with 15 bases lying between them.

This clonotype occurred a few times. This CDR3 reads CASSLSGALYGYTF. The CDR3, as DNA: TGCGCCAGCAGCCTCTCGGGGGCACTCTATGGCTACACCTTC. The J gene is TRBJ1-2, the V gene TRBV5-1, with D tentatively TRBD1 (6 bases). V lost 4 bases to trimming and J lost 4 bases, with 14 bases between them. Germline CDR1 and CDR2: SGHRS and YFSETQ. The CDR3 is 14 amino acids.

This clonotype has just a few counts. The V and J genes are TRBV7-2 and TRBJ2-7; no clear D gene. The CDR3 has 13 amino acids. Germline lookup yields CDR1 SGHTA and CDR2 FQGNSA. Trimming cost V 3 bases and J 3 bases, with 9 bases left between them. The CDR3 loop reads CASSFGKGYEQYV. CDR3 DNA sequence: TGTGCCAGCAGCTTCGGAAAAGGCTACGAGCAGTACGTC.

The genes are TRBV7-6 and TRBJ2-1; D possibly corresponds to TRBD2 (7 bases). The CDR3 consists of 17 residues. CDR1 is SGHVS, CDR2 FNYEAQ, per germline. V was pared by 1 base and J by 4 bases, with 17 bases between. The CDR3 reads CASSLGALRGGYNEQFF. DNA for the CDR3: TGTGCCAGCAGCTTAGGGGCCTTGAGGGGGGGTTACAATGAGCAGTTCTTC.

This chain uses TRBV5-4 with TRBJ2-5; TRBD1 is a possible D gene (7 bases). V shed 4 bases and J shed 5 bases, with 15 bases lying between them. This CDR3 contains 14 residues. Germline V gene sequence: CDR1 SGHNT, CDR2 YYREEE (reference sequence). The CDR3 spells CASSPGGGMETQYF. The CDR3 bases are TGTGCCAGCAGCCCCGGAGGGGGCATGGAGACCCAGTACTTC.

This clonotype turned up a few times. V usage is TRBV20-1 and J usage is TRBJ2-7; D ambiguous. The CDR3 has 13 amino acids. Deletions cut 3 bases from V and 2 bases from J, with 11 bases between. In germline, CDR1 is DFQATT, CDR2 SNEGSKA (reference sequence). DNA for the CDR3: TGCAGTGCTAGTTATCGCGCCACCTACGAGCAGTACTTC. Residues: CSASYRATYEQYF.